This entry describes one T cell receptor beta chain. The antigen remains unidentified. The data stem from a study of CXCR3-negative and CXCR3-positive naive CD8 T cells. Study outcomes and limitations: CXCR3-positive naive cells carried more hydrophobic TRB CDR3s than CXCR3-negative naive cells did.

Germline V gene sequence: CDR1 PRHDT, CDR2 FYEKMQ (reference sequence). There are 14 residues in the CDR3. All TRB cDNA libraries came from 5' RACE performed with UMI labels. Following a re-call of the 5' RACE reads, TCRdb has one entry per CDR3 protein and lacks DNA. Its listing shows about 56,000 distinct CDR3 sequences. The sequence came from a human donor in good health. Some clones in this sample may be carry-over from other donors' samples. The sequencing sample was made of naive CXCR3+ CD8+ T cells from blood. Documented subset: CD45RO-CCR7+CD27+CD95- naive CD8+ T cells expressing CXCR3 (TNR3+). The gene calls are TRBV13 and TRBJ1-4; lacking DNA, the TRBD1 call made by TCRdb goes unchecked. This CDR3 is CASSSRTGNEKLFF. Together with reference TRBV13 and TRBJ1-4, the CDR3 gives the full variable domain: AAGVIQSPRHLIKEKRETATLKCYPIPRHDTVYWYQQGPGQDPQFLISFYEKMQSDKGSIPDRFSAQQFSDYHSELNMSSLELGDSALYFCASSSRTGNEKLFFGSGTQLSVL.